The source of this T cell receptor beta chain is a study of blood T cell repertoires in COVID-19. Looking at the study overall: Sites across the United States, Italy and Spain contributed samples from acute and convalescent COVID-19. PBMCs, B-cell-depleted T cells, or T cells were the source of the cDNA or gDNA that made up the material.

TCRdb keeps only in-frame clones here, not all; method: immunoSEQ multiplex PCR. This sample yields 90,000 to 130,000 clones, of which around nine tenths are seen a single time; approximately 3.4% belongs to the top ten. CDR1 SGHTA and CDR2 FQGNSA come from the germline V gene. V dropped 4 bases and J dropped 4; count of bases not matched to a gene: 7. This CDR3 region has 15 residues. The rearrangement uses TRBV7-2 and TRBJ1-2; TRBD1 aligns across 9 bases. The sequenced material came from peripheral blood. This receptor was identified in a woman between 50 and 59 years old with acute or convalescent COVID-19. The CDR3 DNA follows: TGTGCCAGCAGCTCGGGACAGGGATCGCGCTATGGCTACACCTTC. Encoded protein: CASSSGQGSRYGYTF.